Presented here are 20 T cell receptor beta chains from one specimen sequenced in a study of tumor-infiltrating lymphocytes in primary liver carcinoma. Between about 20 and 30 mg of unsorted bulk tissue served as the source from which RNA and DNA were co-extracted. A primer in the constant region served to generate TCR beta cDNA from roughly 550 ng of total RNA. TCR beta libraries came from three nested multiplex PCR rounds using slightly modified ARM-PCR. The first two PCR rounds, around 10 cycles each, used TRBV1-TRBV30 forward primers and a C-beta reverse primer. TCRdb re-called the multiplex PCR reads with MiXCR, one entry per CDR3 protein. The profile shows nearly 50,000 distinct CDR3 sequences, 70% to 80% of them singletons. The sample was liver tumor tissue from sampling region 3. Subset of the sample: tumor region T3, left-lateral pole. All receptors derive from a man aged 40-50 years with primary liver carcinoma and hepatitis B virus infection.

Points on this clonotype: An end of the junction does not agree with germline; a read error may underlie this. The chain has TRBV11-2 and TRBJ2-7; TRBD2 aligns across 8 bases. Germline CDR1 is SGHAT and CDR2 is FQNNGV. The CDR3 extends over 12 amino acids. The CDR3 sequence is CANSSGRGEQYF. In nucleotides, the CDR3 is TGTGCCAACAGCTCCGGGAGGGGCGAGCAGTACTTC. Combining the CDR3 with reference TRBV11-2 and TRBJ2-7 gives the whole variable domain EAGVAQSPRYKIIEKRQSVAFWCNPISGHATLYWYQQILGQGPKLLIQFQNNGVVDDSQLPKDRFSAERLKGVDSTLKIQPAKLEDSAVYLCANSSGRGEQYFGPGTRLTVT.

A note on this clonotype: This may be a read error: a much more frequent sequence differs by one nucleotide. The rearrangement links TRBV24-1 to TRBJ2-3; 7 bases are shared with TRBD1. CDR3 length: 13 amino acids. Germline lookup yields CDR1 KGHDR and CDR2 SFDVKD. Trimming removed 7 bases from V and 8 bases from J; junction bases left unmatched: 8. CDR3 region: CATSARGLSTQYF. DNA of the CDR3: TGTGCCACCAGCGCTAGGGGGCTGTCTACGCAGTATTTT.

The sample holds one count of this clonotype. The conserved phenylalanine or tryptophan normally closing the CDR3 is absent here, so this likely arose from a read error. The chain couples TRBV29-1 to TRBJ2-3; TRBD2 matches 13 bases. Germline-derived CDR1 and CDR2 are SQVTM and ANQGSEA. The CDR3 is 16 residues long. The CDR3 DNA reads as TGCAGTTCCACCGGGACTAGCGGGACCATCACAGATACGCAGTATTAT. As protein: CSSTGTSGTITDTQYY.

This clonotype was seen once. V is TRBV6-5 and J is TRBJ2-5; D gene ambiguous. The length of the CDR3 is 14 residues. Germline CDR1 reads MNHEY; CDR2 reads SVGAGI. The V end was cut by 10 bases, the J end by 5 bases, with 20 bases between. The CDR3 DNA follows: TGTGCCACCAGATCCTCACCCCTACAGGAGACCCAGTACTTC. It specifies CATRSSPLQETQYF.

The chain combines TRBV29-1 with TRBJ2-1; D perhaps matches TRBD2 (6 bases). The CDR3 has 15 residues. Per germline, CDR1 SQVTM and CDR2 ANQGSEA. For the CDR3, the DNA is TGCAACGGGGTCGGGCTAGCGTGGTCCTACAATGAGCAGTTCTTC. It is translated as CNGVGLAWSYNEQFF.

This clonotype was counted a single time. This rearrangement joins TRBV6-5 to TRBJ1-6; no reliable D call. V lost 2 bases, J lost 6 bases, and 8 bases lay in between. Per germline, CDR1 MNHEY and CDR2 SVGAGI. The CDR3 totals 14 residues. The CDR3 reads CASSYRGGNSPLHF. The CDR3 coding sequence is TGTGCCAGCAGTTACCGTGGCGGTAATTCACCCCTCCACTTT.

As regards this clonotype: One junction end does not reproduce the germline sequence, and a read error may be involved. V and J are TRBV12-3 or TRBV12-4 and TRBJ2-2, with 10 bases matching TRBD2. The CDR3 totals 17 residues. CDR3 bases: TGTGCCAGCAGTTCTCTAGCGGGAGCGGCGGGAACCGGGGAGCCGTTTTTT. Translating gives CASSSLAGAAGTGEPFF.

The rearrangement joins TRBV20-1 to TRBJ2-1; 9 bases are a match to TRBD1. The ends lost 3 bases at V and 6 bases at J; junction bases unmatched: 9. The CDR3 is 15 residues long. The V gene's germline CDR1 is DFQATT and CDR2 SNEGSKA (reference sequence). The CDR3 loop reads CSARAGQGHCNEQFF. Written as DNA, the CDR3 is TGCAGTGCTAGGGCTGGACAGGGGCATTGCAATGAGCAGTTCTTC.

The sample holds many counts of this clonotype. The rearrangement links TRBV4-1 to TRBJ2-1; D perhaps matches TRBD2 (6 bases). This CDR3 contains 14 residues. Germline V gene lookup returns CDR1 MGHRA and CDR2 YSYEKL. Deletions cut 3 bases from V and 6 bases from J, with 12 bases between. CDR3 residues: CASSQWAGSNEQFF. CDR3 bases: TGCGCCAGCAGCCAGTGGGCCGGGAGCAATGAGCAGTTCTTC.

CDR3 loop: CLSSFDPRRTGSFNEQFF. CDR3 nucleotide sequence: TGTCTCAGCAGCTTTGACCCTAGGAGGACCGGGAGTTTCAATGAGCAGTTCTTC. V and J are TRBV11-2 and TRBJ2-1; perhaps TRBD2 as D (6 bases). The germline gives CDR1 SGHAT, CDR2 FQNNGV. The CDR3 has 18 residues.

For this clonotype: Being one base from a much bigger clone, this may be a read error. In DNA, the CDR3 is TGTGCCAGCGGCTTGGGTGGGACTAGCGGGAGGAAGACCCAGTACTTC. Its translation is CASGLGGTSGRKTQYF. V gene TRBV5-6 combines with J gene TRBJ2-5; 15 nucleotides match TRBD2. The CDR3 extends over 16 amino acids. CDR1 and CDR2 from the germline V gene are SGHDT and YYEEEE.

Points on this clonotype: Here the CDR3 omits its conserved ending phenylalanine or tryptophan, so a read error is the likely source. The genes are TRBV11-2 and TRBJ2-7; TRBD1 is a possible D gene (6 bases). This CDR3 has 15 residues. CDR1 is SGHAT, CDR2 FQNNGV, per germline. The CDR3 region is CPSSQYSEGGYEQYS. Written as DNA, the CDR3 is TGTCCCAGCAGCCAATATTCGGAAGGGGGCTACGAGCAGTACTCC.

Of note for this clonotype: Sequence at one end of the junction differs from germline and may be a read error. The rearrangement joins TRBV6-1 to TRBJ1-2; the match to TRBD1 covers 7 bases. The CDR3 has 18 amino acids. Germline loops: CDR1 MNHNS, CDR2 SASEGT. CDR3 in DNA: TGTGCCAGCAACCCAAGGGACCCGGGACAGTCGAAATTCTATGTCTACACGTTC. Protein product: CASNPRDPGQSKFYVYTF.

Turning to this clonotype: The junction departs from germline at one end; a sequencing error may be responsible. The chain employs TRBV10-3 and TRBJ2-5; 7 bases agree with TRBD1. This CDR3 is 14 amino acids long. Looked up from germline, CDR1 is ENHRY and CDR2 is SYGVKD. The CDR3 loop is CAISLGQNQETQYF. In DNA form, the CDR3 reads TGTGCCATCAGCTTGGGACAGAACCAAGAGACTCAGTACTTC.

This clonotype was counted a few times. Without the conserved terminal phenylalanine or tryptophan, this CDR3 likely stems from a read error. The chain joins TRBV5-4 to TRBJ1-1; no clear D. The V gene lost 3 bases and the J gene lost 4 bases, with 10 bases spanning the gap. Germline values: CDR1 SGHNT, CDR2 YYREEE (reference sequence). This CDR3 region has 13 residues. The CDR3 loop is CASSSPDRTEAFL. CDR3 DNA: TGTGCCAGCAGCTCCCCAGACCGCACTGAAGCTTTCCTT.

This clonotype was found many times. This chain connects TRBV5-6 to TRBJ1-3; D gene unclear. Germline loops: CDR1 SGHDT, CDR2 YYEEEE. The CDR3 contains 14 residues. Trimming shortened V by 6 bases and J by 0 bases, and 10 bases separated the two germline ends. CDR3 in DNA: TGTGCCAGCATCCGGTGGGGCTCTGGAAACACCATATATTTT. This sequence encodes CASIRWGSGNTIYF.

Worth noting for this clonotype: A read error may account for a junction end that differs from germline. The DNA for the CDR3 is TGTGCCAGCAGTGACATCACTGGGGCCAGCGTCCTGACTTTC. This translates into CASSDITGASVLTF. The chain recombines TRBV2 with TRBJ2-6, with a tentative D call TRBD1 (5 bases). The CDR3 contains 14 residues. The germline V gene has CDR1 SNHLY and CDR2 FYNNEI.

In the case of this clonotype: A junction end diverges from the germline sequence, so it may reflect a read error. The chain is built from TRBV6-5 and TRBJ2-5; 13 bases line up with TRBD2. This CDR3 has 14 amino acids. The germline V gene encodes CDR1 MNHEY and CDR2 SVGAGI. As DNA, the CDR3 is TGTACCAGCAGCGTAGGGACTAGCGGGAAGACTCAGTACTTC. This sequence encodes CTSSVGTSGKTQYF.

To note about this clonotype: A read error may produce the germline difference seen at one junction end. The chain uses TRBV4-1 and TRBJ1-1; D unclear. From germline, CDR1 is MGHRA and CDR2 YSYEKL. This CDR3 comprises 14 residues. CDR3 in amino acids: CASIQDGGNTEALF. For the CDR3, the DNA is TGCGCCAGCATCCAAGATGGAGGGAACACTGAAGCTTTATTT.

Note on this clonotype: Mismatch with germline at one junction end may stem from a read error. The chain carries TRBV5-8 and TRBJ2-3; D might be TRBD1 (6 bases). The germline gives CDR1 SGHTS, CDR2 YDEGEE. The CDR3 contains 14 residues. CDR3 sequence reads: CASSRKQGGDTQYF. Here the CDR3 DNA reads TGTGCCAGCAGCCGGAAACAGGGTGGTGATACGCAGTATTTC.